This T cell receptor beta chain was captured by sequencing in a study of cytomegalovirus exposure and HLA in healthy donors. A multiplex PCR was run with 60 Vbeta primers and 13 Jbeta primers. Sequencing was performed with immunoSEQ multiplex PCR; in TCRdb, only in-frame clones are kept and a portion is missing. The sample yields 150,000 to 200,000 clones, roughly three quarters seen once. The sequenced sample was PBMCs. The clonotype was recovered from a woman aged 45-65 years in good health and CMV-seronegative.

The CDR3 reads CASSVSTGTSGRETQYF. The CDR3 DNA reads TGTGCCAGCAGTGTATCTACCGGGACTAGCGGGAGGGAGACCCAGTACTTC. J is TRBJ2-5 and V is TRBV28; 15 nucleotides align to TRBD2. The junction had 9 bases not matched to a gene; V was cut back by 5 bases and J by 5 bases. Germline lookup yields CDR1 MDHEN and CDR2 SYDVKM. The length of the CDR3 is 17 residues.